These 10 T cell receptor beta chains originate from one sample sequenced in a study of T cells after posttransplantation cyclophosphamide (dated by TCRdb to the mid-2010s). The method behind the library was the immunoSEQ multiplex PCR assay. TCRdb holds this immuneACCESS table with in-frame rearrangements only. Some clones are missing; in checked studies, unresolved V genes explain under half, and the rest has no known cause. The sample data list about 9,200 clones, and about 91% of these were observed just once. The ten largest make up roughly 1.6% of the sample. Sequenced: memory CD4+ T cells sorted from PBMCs. These receptor sequences come from a woman aged 55-69 years in good health, CMV-negative, and a related stem cell transplant donor.

This chain joins TRBV27 and TRBJ1-2, with D perhaps TRBD1 (6 bases). Per the germline V gene, CDR1 is MNHEY and CDR2 is SMNVEV (reference sequence). The CDR3 runs 15 residues. Trimming took 2 bases from V and 0 from J, leaving 10 bases between them. The CDR3 coding sequence is TGTGCCAGCAGTTTACAGACAGGAGCTAACTATGGCTACACCTTC. Amino acids: CASSLQTGANYGYTF.

The CDR3 is CASSFGLANTGELFF. CDR3 DNA sequence: TGTGCCAGCAGCTTCGGACTGGCGAACACCGGGGAGCTGTTTTTT. The chain couples TRBV9 to TRBJ2-2, with D perhaps matching TRBD2 (5 bases). V was pared by 4 bases and J by 0 bases, with 10 bases between. The CDR3 runs 15 residues. Germline CDR1 and CDR2: SGDLS and YYNGEE. The complete variable domain, with remaining parts taken from reference TRBV9 and TRBJ2-2, reads DSGVTQTPKHLITATGQRVTLRCSPRSGDLSVYWYQQSLDQGLQFLIQYYNGEERAKGNILERFSAQQFPDLHSELNLSSLELGDSALYFCASSFGLANTGELFFGEGSRLTVL.

This clone appeared once. This chain links TRBV7-7 with TRBJ2-2; D gene unclear. The CDR3 runs 15 residues. Germline V gene data show CDR1 as SSHAT and CDR2 as FNYEAQ (reference sequence). V was clipped by 6 bases and J by 3 bases, with 14 bases between them. The CDR3, as DNA: TGTGCCAGCAGTCGCGGCCCCCGGGACACCGGGGAGCTGTTTTTT. This sequence encodes CASSRGPRDTGELFF.

The V gene is TRBV7-9, the J gene TRBJ2-1, with D possibly matching TRBD1 (5 bases). Trimming took off 3 bases at V and 1 base at J, with 22 bases between the two ends. The germline CDR1 and CDR2 sequences are SEHNR and FQNEAQ (reference sequence). This CDR3 contains 19 residues. The CDR3 nucleotides read TGTGCCAGCAGCTTTAATAGCCTGCAGGGTAGGGGATCCTACAATGAGCAGTTCTTC. Translation: CASSFNSLQGRGSYNEQFF.

V and J are TRBV7-2 and TRBJ2-4; 13 bases map to TRBD2. The CDR3 consists of 18 residues. Germline values: CDR1 SGHTA, CDR2 FQGNSA. V dropped 5 bases and J dropped 6; count of bases not matched to a gene: 13. CDR3 in amino acids: CASSPQGWGLAGRNIQYF. The CDR3 coding sequence is TGTGCCAGCAGCCCGCAAGGGTGGGGACTAGCGGGGCGAAACATTCAGTACTTC.

The V call is TRBV4-3, the J call TRBJ2-4; D is perhaps TRBD2 (6 bases). Looked up from germline, CDR1 is LGHNA and CDR2 is YSLEER. The CDR3 has 15 amino acids. Trimming pared 4 bases from V and 3 bases from J, leaving 13 bases between. CDR3 sequence reads: CASSLGVGGKNIQYF. The CDR3 DNA sequence: TGCGCCAGCAGCCTTGGGGTCGGGGGCAAAAACATTCAGTACTTC.

This clone was seen a single time. This chain links TRBV11-2 with TRBJ2-1, with 9 bases fitting TRBD2. From germline, CDR1 is SGHAT and CDR2 FQNNGV. J lost 8 bases, V lost 4 bases, and 9 bases had no gene match. The CDR3 runs to 15 residues. The chain's CDR3 is CASSSGTSPLDEQFF. The CDR3 nucleotides read TGTGCCAGCAGCTCCGGGACTAGCCCCTTGGATGAGCAGTTCTTC.

The V call is TRBV6-1, the J call TRBJ1-4; D gene unclear. The V end was cut by 1 base, the J end by 6 bases, with 12 bases between. This CDR3 spans 15 amino acids. Germline-derived CDR1 and CDR2 are MNHNS and SASEGT. The CDR3: CASSEDYPRYEKLFF. The CDR3 DNA is TGTGCCAGCAGTGAAGATTACCCCCGGTATGAAAAACTGTTTTTT.

This chain joins TRBV28 and TRBJ2-5, with D perhaps matching TRBD1 (6 bases). CDR1 is MDHEN and CDR2 is SYDVKM in the germline V gene. The V end was cut by 5 bases, the J end by 1 base, with 11 bases between. The CDR3 covers 14 residues. CDR3 sequence (DNA): TGTGCCAGCAGTCCCGGACAGACCCAAGAGACCCAGTACTTC. Its translation: CASSPGQTQETQYF.

This clone has just one count. Here the CDR3 reads CASSRARGTGYEKLFF. The CDR3 coding sequence is TGTGCCAGCAGCCGAGCTCGTGGGACAGGTTATGAAAAACTGTTTTTT. V and J are TRBV14 and TRBJ1-4; 8 bases line up with TRBD1. Germline assignment: CDR1 SGHDN and CDR2 FVKESK. J was trimmed by 6 bases and V by 4 bases; bases with no gene match: 10. The CDR3 extends over 16 amino acids.